Following are 13 T cell receptor beta chains from one sample sequenced in a study of immune heterogeneity within non-small cell lung tumors. Bulk tumor genomic DNA served as template, at approximately 580 ng per sample. Multiple widely separated biopsies were taken from each primary tumor at surgery. Curative operations were performed on patients who had untreated, newly diagnosed non-small cell lung cancer. The authors amplified TCR beta CDR3 by multiplex PCR with 32 V and 13 J primers. TCRdb reanalysed the multiplex PCR reads using MiXCR and keeps one entry per CDR3 protein. Of 15,000 or so distinct CDR3 sequences listed, over 25% were seen once; the top ten hold approximately 14%. Sequencing was performed on lung tumor tissue. The receptors shown here come from a woman between 45 and 65 years old with non-small cell lung cancer.

This clonotype was recorded only once. An end of the junction differs from the germline gene, which may be a read error. The V gene is TRBV5-5, the J gene TRBJ2-2, with D possibly matching TRBD1 (6 bases). CDR3 length: 15 residues. Germline loops: CDR1 SGHKS, CDR2 YYEKEE (reference sequence). The CDR3 loop is CASNLGHTNTGELFF. The CDR3 nucleotides are TGTGCCAGCAACTTGGGACACACGAACACCGGGGAGCTGTTTTTT. Variable domain in full (rest from reference TRBV5-5 and TRBJ2-2): DAGVTQSPTHLIKTRGQQVTLRCSPISGHKSVSWYQQVLGQGPQFIFQYYEKEERGRGNFPDRFSARQFPNYSSELNVNALLLGDSALYLCASNLGHTNTGELFFGEGSRLTVL.

By sample share, this clonotype is medium-sized. The V and J genes are TRBV20-1 and TRBJ2-3; no reliable D call. V lost 7 bases and J lost 1, with 9 bases in between. Looked up from germline, CDR1 is DFQATT and CDR2 is SNEGSKA (reference sequence). This CDR3 has 12 amino acids. CDR3 residues: CSGSSGTDTQYF. The CDR3 nucleotides are TGCAGTGGTTCCTCGGGCACAGATACGCAGTATTTT.

The chain couples TRBV7-2 to TRBJ2-5; no definite D call. Per the germline V gene, CDR1 is SGHTA and CDR2 is FQGNSA. V gave up 5 bases and J gave up 7 bases, with 5 bases separating them. The CDR3 has 10 residues. CDR3 loop: CASSRRTQYF. The CDR3 nucleotides read TGTGCCAGCAGCCGGCGGACCCAGTACTTC.

The chain links TRBV12-3 or TRBV12-4 to TRBJ1-5; 7 bases match TRBD1. The CDR3 spans 16 residues. V lost 5 bases, J lost 1 base, and 8 bases stayed unmatched. CDR3 DNA sequence: TGTGCCAGCAGTCCAGGACAGGTGATAAGCAATCAGCCCCAGCATTTT. Its translation: CASSPGQVISNQPQHF.

The V call is TRBV9, the J call TRBJ2-1; 13 bases map to TRBD2. Per the germline V gene, CDR1 is SGDLS and CDR2 is YYNGEE. The length of the CDR3 is 16 residues. After removal of 4 bases from V and 8 bases from J, the junction contained 9 bases not matched to a gene. CDR3 DNA: TGTGCCAGCAGCTCACTAGCGGGAGGGCCGTGGGATGAGCAGTTCTTC. Translated: CASSSLAGGPWDEQFF.

By sample fraction, this clonotype is medium-sized (0.01 to 0.1%). The chain carries TRBV6-1 and TRBJ2-1; TRBD1 aligns across 8 bases. Germline V gene data show CDR1 as MNHNS and CDR2 as SASEGT. The J segment lost 7 bases and the V segment lost 7 bases, leaving 9 bases of the junction unmatched. The CDR3 runs 14 residues. The CDR3 here is CASTDQGAGNEQFF. The CDR3 region has the DNA TGTGCCAGCACAGACCAGGGGGCCGGGAATGAGCAGTTCTTC.

This clonotype was seen many times. The rearrangement uses TRBV7-8 and TRBJ1-6; tentatively, D is TRBD1 (6 bases). Trimming left V 5 bases short and J 9 bases short, with 11 bases between. Germline loops: CDR1 SGHVS, CDR2 FQNEAQ. The CDR3 consists of 13 residues. For the CDR3, the DNA is TGTGCCAGCAGCCCAGAACAGGGTTCACCCCTCCACTTT. This gives the protein CASSPEQGSPLHF.

This clonotype was seen ten or more times. The V gene is TRBV19, the J gene TRBJ1-5, with 11 bases that match TRBD1. The germline V gene has CDR1 LNHDA and CDR2 SQIVND (reference sequence). V lost 4 bases and J lost 5; bases outside the gene matches: 7. CDR3 length equals 16 residues. The CDR3 DNA reads TGTGCCAGTAGTAAGGACAGGGGGCGCGTCTATCAGCCCCAGCATTTT. The encoded protein is CASSKDRGRVYQPQHF.

The chain uses TRBV20-1 and TRBJ2-3, with 10 nucleotides matching TRBD2. The junction had 6 bases not matched to a gene; V was cut back by 3 bases and J by 0 bases. The CDR3 length is 16 residues. Per the germline V gene, CDR1 is DFQATT and CDR2 is SNEGSKA (reference sequence). This chain's CDR3 is CSASPLAGASTDTQYF. The CDR3 nucleotides are TGCAGTGCTAGCCCCCTAGCGGGAGCTAGCACAGATACGCAGTATTTT.

The V and J genes are TRBV20-1 and TRBJ2-3; tentative D call: TRBD2 (5 bases). In germline, CDR1 is DFQATT, CDR2 SNEGSKA (reference sequence). V was cut by 0 bases and J by 0 bases, with 13 bases left in between. The CDR3 length is 16 residues. The DNA for the CDR3 is TGCAGTGCTAGAGACCTTATTCGGGGTAGCACAGATACGCAGTATTTT. It codes for CSARDLIRGSTDTQYF.

This chain links TRBV19 with TRBJ1-5; D ambiguous. V lost 1 base, J lost 0 bases, and 10 bases lay in between. The CDR3 loop spans 16 amino acids. The germline CDR1 and CDR2 sequences are LNHDA and SQIVND (reference sequence). CDR3 in amino acids: CASSIARRYSNQPQHF. CDR3 sequence (DNA): TGTGCCAGTAGTATAGCTAGGCGTTATAGCAATCAGCCCCAGCATTTT.

CDR3 nucleotide sequence: TGCGCCAGCAGCCTACGTGGGGGCGCAGATACGCAGTATTTT. As protein: CASSLRGGADTQYF. The J gene is TRBJ2-3, the V gene TRBV5-1; tentatively, D is TRBD1 (6 bases). Germline V gives CDR1 SGHRS, CDR2 YFSETQ. Trimming pared 4 bases from V and 4 bases from J, leaving 13 bases between. This CDR3 region has 14 residues.

By sample share, this clonotype is medium-sized. The rearrangement links TRBV3-1 to TRBJ1-2, with unresolved D. With 3 bases removed from V and 5 bases from J, the gap between germline ends came to 16 bases. The CDR3 length is 15 residues. From germline, CDR1 is LGHDT and CDR2 YNNKEL (reference sequence). This chain's CDR3 is CASSQVGVRLYGYTF. The CDR3 bases are TGTGCCAGCAGCCAGGTTGGGGTCAGACTTTATGGCTACACCTTC. The full variable domain, in which reference TRBV3-1 and TRBJ1-2 provide the parts outside the CDR3, is DTAVSQTPKYLVTQMGNDKSIKCEQNLGHDTMYWYKQDSKKFLKIMFSYNNKELIINETVPNRFSPKSPDKAHLNLHINSLELGDSAVYFCASSQVGVRLYGYTFGSGTRLTVV.